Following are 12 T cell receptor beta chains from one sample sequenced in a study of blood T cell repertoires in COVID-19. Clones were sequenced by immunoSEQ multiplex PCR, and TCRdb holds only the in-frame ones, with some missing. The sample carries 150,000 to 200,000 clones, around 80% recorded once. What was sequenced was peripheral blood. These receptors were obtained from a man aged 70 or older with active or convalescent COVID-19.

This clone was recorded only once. The CDR3 DNA is TGTGCCAGCAGCTTAGCGGGTTTCACAGATACGCAGTATTTT. Amino acids: CASSLAGFTDTQYF. This chain uses TRBV7-3 with TRBJ2-3; weak D call: TRBD2 (5 bases). The CDR3 runs 14 residues. The V end was cut by 2 bases, the J end by 2 bases, with 8 bases between. Germline V CDR1 and CDR2: SGHTA, FQGTGA.

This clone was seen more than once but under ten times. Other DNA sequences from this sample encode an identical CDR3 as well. CDR3 coding DNA: TGTGCTAGTGGCACAGGGGATACTAATGAAAAACTGTTTTTT. Its protein is CASGTGDTNEKLFF. The chain combines TRBV12-5 with TRBJ1-4; 7 nucleotides match TRBD1. The germline V gene has CDR1 LGHNT and CDR2 FRNRAP. The J segment lost 2 bases and the V segment lost 6 bases, leaving 3 bases of the junction unmatched. The CDR3 extends over 14 amino acids. Variable domain in full (rest from reference TRBV12-5 and TRBJ1-4): DARVTQTPRHKVTEMGQEVTMRCQPILGHNTVFWYRQTMMQGLELLAYFRNRAPLDDSGMPKDRFSAEMPDATLATLKIQPSEPRDSAVYFCASGTGDTNEKLFFGSGTQLSVL.

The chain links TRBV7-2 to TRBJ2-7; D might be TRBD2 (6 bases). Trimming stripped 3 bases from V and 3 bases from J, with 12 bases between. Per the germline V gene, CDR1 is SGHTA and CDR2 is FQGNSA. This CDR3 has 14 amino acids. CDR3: CASSFSGLNYEQYF. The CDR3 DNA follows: TGTGCCAGCAGCTTTAGCGGCCTAAACTACGAGCAGTACTTC.

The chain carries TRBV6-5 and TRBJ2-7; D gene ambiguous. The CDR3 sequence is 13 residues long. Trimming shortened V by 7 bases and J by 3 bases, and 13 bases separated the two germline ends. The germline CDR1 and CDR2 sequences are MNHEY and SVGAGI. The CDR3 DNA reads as TGTGCCAGCACCCACTCGGTGGTCTACGAGCAGTACTTC. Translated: CASTHSVVYEQYF.

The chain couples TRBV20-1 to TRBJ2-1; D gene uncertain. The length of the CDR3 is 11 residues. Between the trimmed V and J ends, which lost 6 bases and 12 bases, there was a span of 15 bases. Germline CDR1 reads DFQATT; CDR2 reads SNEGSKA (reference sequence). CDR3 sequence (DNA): TGCAGTGCGCTCGAGTCGGTTGTGCAGTTCTTC. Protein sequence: CSALESVVQFF.

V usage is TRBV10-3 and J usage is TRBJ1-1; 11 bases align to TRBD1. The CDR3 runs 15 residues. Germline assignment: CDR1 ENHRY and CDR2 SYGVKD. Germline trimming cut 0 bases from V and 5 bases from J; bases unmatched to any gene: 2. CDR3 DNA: TGTGCCATCAGTGAGTCGGACAGGGGGCGTACTGAAGCTTTCTTT. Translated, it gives CAISESDRGRTEAFF.

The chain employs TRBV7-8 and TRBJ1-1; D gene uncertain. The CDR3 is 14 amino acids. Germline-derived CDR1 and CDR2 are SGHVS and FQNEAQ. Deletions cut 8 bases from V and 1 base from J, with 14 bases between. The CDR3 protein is CASHLAFPNTEAFF. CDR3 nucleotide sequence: TGTGCCAGCCATCTAGCCTTCCCGAACACTGAAGCTTTCTTT.

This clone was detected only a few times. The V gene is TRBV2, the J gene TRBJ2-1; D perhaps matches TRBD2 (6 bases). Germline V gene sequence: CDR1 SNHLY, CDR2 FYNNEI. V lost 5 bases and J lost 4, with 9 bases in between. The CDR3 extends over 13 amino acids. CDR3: CASSPSAYNEQFF. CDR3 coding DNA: TGTGCCAGCAGTCCTAGCGCATACAATGAGCAGTTCTTC.

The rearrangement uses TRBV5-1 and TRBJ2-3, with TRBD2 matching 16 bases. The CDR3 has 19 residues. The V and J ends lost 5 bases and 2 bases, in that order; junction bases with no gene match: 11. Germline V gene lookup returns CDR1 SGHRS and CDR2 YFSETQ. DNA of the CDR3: TGCGCCAGCAGAAACACTCCGGGACTAGCGGGAGGGGCCACAGATACGCAGTATTTT. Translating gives CASRNTPGLAGGATDTQYF.

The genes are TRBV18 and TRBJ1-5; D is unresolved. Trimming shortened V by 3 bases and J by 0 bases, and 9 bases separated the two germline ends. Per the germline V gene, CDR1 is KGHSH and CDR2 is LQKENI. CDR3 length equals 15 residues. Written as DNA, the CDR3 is TGTGCCAGCTCACCCTTCGGGTATAGCAATCAGCCCCAGCATTTT. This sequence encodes CASSPFGYSNQPQHF. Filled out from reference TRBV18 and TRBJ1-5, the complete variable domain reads NAGVMQNPRHLVRRRGQEARLRCSPMKGHSHVYWYRQLPEEGLKFMVYLQKENIIDESGMPKERFSAEFPKEGPSILRIQQVVRGDSAAYFCASSPFGYSNQPQHFGDGTRLSIL.

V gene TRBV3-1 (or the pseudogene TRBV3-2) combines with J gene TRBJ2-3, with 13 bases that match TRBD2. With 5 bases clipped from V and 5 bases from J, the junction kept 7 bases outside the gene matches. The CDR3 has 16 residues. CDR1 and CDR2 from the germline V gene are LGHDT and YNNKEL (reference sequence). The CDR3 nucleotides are TGTGCCAGCAGCACCCGACTAGCGGGGGGCATAGATACGCAGTATTTT. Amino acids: CASSTRLAGGIDTQYF.

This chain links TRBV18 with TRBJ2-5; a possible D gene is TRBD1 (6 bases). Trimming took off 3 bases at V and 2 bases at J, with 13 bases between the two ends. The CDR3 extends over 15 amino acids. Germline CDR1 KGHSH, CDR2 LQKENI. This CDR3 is CASSPQKGGQETQYF. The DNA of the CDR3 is TGTGCCAGCTCACCCCAAAAAGGGGGTCAAGAGACCCAGTACTTC.